These 8 T cell receptor beta chains originate from one sample sequenced in a study of shared clonotypes between healthy human individuals. Naive CD8 cells lacked CD45RO, underwent positive selection for CCR7 and left out terminally differentiated effector memory CD45RA+ cells. Profiling relied on immunoSEQ multiplex PCR, and the TCRdb table lists in-frame clones only, not all of them. Found here are approximately 2,200,000 clones, about 93% of them singletons; the top ten hold 1.5% to 2%. Sequencing input: naive CD8+ T cells from PBMCs. These receptors were obtained from a young man in good health. Some clones in this sample may be carry-over from other donors' samples.

V and J are TRBV15 and TRBJ2-6, with D perhaps given as TRBD1 or TRBD2 (5 bases each). This CDR3 has 18 amino acids. Germline values: CDR1 LNHNV, CDR2 YYDKDF (reference sequence). V was trimmed by 3 bases and J by 0 bases, leaving 15 bases between them. CDR3 in amino acids: CATSSRDAGLSGANVLTF. In DNA form, the CDR3 reads TGTGCCACCAGCAGCCGGGACGCAGGCCTCTCTGGGGCCAACGTCCTGACTTTC.

J is TRBJ2-5 and V is TRBV13; TRBD2 matches 7 bases. The CDR3 runs 15 residues. Looked up from germline, CDR1 is PRHDT and CDR2 is FYEKMQ (reference sequence). J was trimmed by 6 bases and V by 3 bases; bases with no gene match: 10. The CDR3 is CASSLVAGEQKTQYF. CDR3 DNA: TGTGCCAGCAGCTTGGTGGCGGGAGAACAAAAGACCCAGTACTTC.

This chain joins TRBV7-8 and TRBJ2-7; D not certain. The CDR3 contains 15 residues. Germline V gene sequence: CDR1 SGHVS, CDR2 FQNEAQ. Trimming removed 2 bases at V and 0 bases at J, with 11 bases between. Written as DNA, the CDR3 is TGTGCCAGCAGCTTAATGCGGTCCCGCTCCTACGAGCAGTACTTC. Translation: CASSLMRSRSYEQYF.

Worth noting for this clone: The same CDR3 is also encoded by other DNA sequences in this sample. V gene TRBV7-9 combines with J gene TRBJ2-1, with TRBD2 matching over 9 bases. Losses at the gene ends were 5 bases for V and 1 base for J; bases not matched to a gene: 3. Germline CDR1 reads SEHNR; CDR2 reads FQNEAQ (reference sequence). This CDR3 is 15 amino acids long. DNA for the CDR3: TGTGCCAGCAGCCCCACTAGCGGGTCCTACAATGAGCAGTTCTTC. It is translated as CASSPTSGSYNEQFF. Filled out from reference TRBV7-9 and TRBJ2-1, the complete variable domain reads DTGVSQNPRHKITKRGQNVTFRCDPISEHNRLYWYRQTLGQGPEFLTYFQNEAQLEKSRLLSDRFSAERPKGSFSTLEIQRTEQGDSAMYLCASSPTSGSYNEQFFGPGTRLTVL.

This clone was recorded only once. The CDR3 DNA follows: TGTGCCAGCAGTTACTGGAGGGCAGTTGATGGCTACACCTTC. This sequence encodes CASSYWRAVDGYTF. The V gene is TRBV6-5, the J gene TRBJ1-2; D remains ambiguous. CDR1 is MNHEY, CDR2 SVGAGI, per germline. The V end was cut by 1 base, the J end by 6 bases, with 12 bases between. The CDR3 has 14 amino acids.

The chain has TRBV4-3 and TRBJ1-2, with D hard to call. The CDR3 sequence is 17 residues long. The V gene lost 0 bases and the J gene lost 5 bases, with 19 bases spanning the gap. From germline, CDR1 is LGHNA and CDR2 YSLEER. CDR3 sequence: CASSQDDVASLRYGYTF. The CDR3 nucleotides read TGCGCCAGCAGCCAAGATGACGTGGCCAGCCTTAGGTATGGCTACACCTTC.

The rearrangement joins TRBV13 to TRBJ1-1; no reliable D call. V gave up 1 base and J gave up 0 bases, with 12 bases separating them. The germline CDR1 and CDR2 sequences are PRHDT and FYEKMQ (reference sequence). This CDR3 is 16 amino acids long. CDR3 region: CASSLAPHLMNTEAFF. CDR3 sequence (DNA): TGTGCCAGCAGCTTAGCCCCACACCTCATGAACACTGAAGCTTTCTTT.

This CDR3 reads CASSFLTGGIFDNEQFF. CDR3 DNA: TGCGCCAGCAGCTTCCTTACAGGGGGCATTTTTGACAATGAGCAGTTCTTC. V usage is TRBV4-1 and J usage is TRBJ2-1; 9 bases are shared with TRBD1. V shed 5 bases and J 5 bases; nucleotides not matched to a gene: 13. The CDR3 is 17 residues long. In germline, CDR1 is MGHRA, CDR2 YSYEKL.